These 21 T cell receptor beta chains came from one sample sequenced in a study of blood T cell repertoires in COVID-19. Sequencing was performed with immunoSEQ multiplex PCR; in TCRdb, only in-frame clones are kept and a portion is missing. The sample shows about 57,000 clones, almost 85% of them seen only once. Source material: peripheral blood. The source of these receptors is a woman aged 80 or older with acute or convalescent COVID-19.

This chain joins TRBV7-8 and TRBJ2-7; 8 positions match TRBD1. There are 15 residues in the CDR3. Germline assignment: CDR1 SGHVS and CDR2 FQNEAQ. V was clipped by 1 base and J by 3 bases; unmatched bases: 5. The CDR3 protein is CASSLGQGSDYEQYF. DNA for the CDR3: TGTGCCAGCAGCTTAGGACAGGGGTCTGACTACGAGCAGTACTTC.

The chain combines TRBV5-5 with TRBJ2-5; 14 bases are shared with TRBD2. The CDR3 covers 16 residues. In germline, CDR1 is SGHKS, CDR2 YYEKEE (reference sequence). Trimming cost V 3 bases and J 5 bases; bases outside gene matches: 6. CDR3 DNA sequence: TGTGCCAGCAGCTGGCAGACTAGCGGGGGGGCCGAGACCCAGTACTTC. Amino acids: CASSWQTSGGAETQYF.

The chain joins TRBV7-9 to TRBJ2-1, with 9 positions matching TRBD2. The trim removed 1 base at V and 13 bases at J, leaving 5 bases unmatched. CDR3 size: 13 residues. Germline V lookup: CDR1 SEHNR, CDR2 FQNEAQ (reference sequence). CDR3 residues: CASSLVVREGQFF. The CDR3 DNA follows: TGTGCCAGCAGCTTAGTAGTGCGGGAGGGCCAGTTCTTC.

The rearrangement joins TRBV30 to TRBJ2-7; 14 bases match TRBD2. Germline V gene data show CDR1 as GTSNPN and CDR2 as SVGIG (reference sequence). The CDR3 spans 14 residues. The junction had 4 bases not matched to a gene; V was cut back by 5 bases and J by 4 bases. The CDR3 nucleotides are TGTGCCTGGGAAGGGACTAGCGGGAGTTACGAGCAGTACTTC. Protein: CAWEGTSGSYEQYF. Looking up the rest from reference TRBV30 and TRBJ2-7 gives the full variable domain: SQTIHQWPATLVQPVGSPLSLECTVEGTSNPNLYWYRQAAGRGLQLLFYSVGIGQISSEVPQNLSASRPQDRQFILSSKKLLLSDSGFYLCAWEGTSGSYEQYFGPGTRLTVT.

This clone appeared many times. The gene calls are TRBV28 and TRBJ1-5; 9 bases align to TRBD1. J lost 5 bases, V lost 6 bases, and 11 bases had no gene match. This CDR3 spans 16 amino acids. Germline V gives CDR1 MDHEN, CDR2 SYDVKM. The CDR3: CASSPVYRGRDQPQHF. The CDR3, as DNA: TGTGCCAGCAGCCCTGTTTACAGGGGGCGCGATCAGCCCCAGCATTTT.

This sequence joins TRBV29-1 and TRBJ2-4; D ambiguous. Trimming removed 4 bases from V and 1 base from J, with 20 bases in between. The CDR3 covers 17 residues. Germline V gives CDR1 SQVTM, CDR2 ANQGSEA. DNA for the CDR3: TGCAGCGTTGTAGTCTTTGTCGAACTGGAGGCCAAAAACATTCAGTACTTC. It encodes CSVVVFVELEAKNIQYF. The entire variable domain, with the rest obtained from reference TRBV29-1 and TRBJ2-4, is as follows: SAVISQKPSRDICQRGTSLTIQCQVDSQVTMMFWYRQQPGQSLTLIATANQGSEATYESGFVIDKFPISRPNLTFSTLTVSNMSPEDSSIYLCSVVVFVELEAKNIQYFGAGTRLSVL.

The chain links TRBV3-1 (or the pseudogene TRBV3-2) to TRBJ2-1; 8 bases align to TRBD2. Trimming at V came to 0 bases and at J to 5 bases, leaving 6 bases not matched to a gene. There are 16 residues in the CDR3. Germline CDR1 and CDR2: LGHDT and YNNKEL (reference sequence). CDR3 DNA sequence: TGTGCCAGCAGCCAAGACCAGCGGGAGCTAGACAATGAGCAGTTCTTC. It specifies CASSQDQRELDNEQFF.

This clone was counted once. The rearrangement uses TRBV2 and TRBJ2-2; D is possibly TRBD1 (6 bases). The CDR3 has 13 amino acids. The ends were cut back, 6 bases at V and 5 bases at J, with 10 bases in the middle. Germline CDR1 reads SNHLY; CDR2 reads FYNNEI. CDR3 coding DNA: TGTGCCAGCAGACAGGGAGATACCGGGGAGCTGTTTTTT. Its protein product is CASRQGDTGELFF.

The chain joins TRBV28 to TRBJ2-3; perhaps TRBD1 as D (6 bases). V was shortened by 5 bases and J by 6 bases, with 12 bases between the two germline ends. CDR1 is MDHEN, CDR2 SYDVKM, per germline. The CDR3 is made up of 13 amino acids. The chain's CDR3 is CASSLTGYDTQYF. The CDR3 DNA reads TGTGCCAGCAGTCTTACAGGGTACGATACGCAGTATTTT.

The CDR3 sequence: CAWSGDRDQPQHF. Written as DNA, the CDR3 is TGTGCCTGGAGCGGGGACAGAGATCAGCCCCAGCATTTT. This chain joins TRBV30 and TRBJ1-5, with 7 bases aligning to TRBD1. Germline V CDR1 and CDR2: GTSNPN, SVGIG (reference sequence). The CDR3 runs 13 residues. The ends lost 3 bases at V and 5 bases at J; junction bases unmatched: 4.

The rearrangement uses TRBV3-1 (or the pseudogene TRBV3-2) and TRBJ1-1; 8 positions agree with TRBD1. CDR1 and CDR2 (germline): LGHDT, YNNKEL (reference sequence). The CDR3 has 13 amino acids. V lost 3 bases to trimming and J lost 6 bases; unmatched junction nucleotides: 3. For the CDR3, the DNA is TGTGCCAGCAGCCAGCAGGGGGCCGCTGAAGCTTTCTTT. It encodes CASSQQGAAEAFF.

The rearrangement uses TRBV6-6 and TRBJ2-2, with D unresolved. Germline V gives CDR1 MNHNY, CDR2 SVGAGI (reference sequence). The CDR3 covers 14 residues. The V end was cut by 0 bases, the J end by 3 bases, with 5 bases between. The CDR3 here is CASSYSEHTGELFF. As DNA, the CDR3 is TGTGCCAGCAGTTACTCGGAGCACACCGGGGAGCTGTTTTTT.

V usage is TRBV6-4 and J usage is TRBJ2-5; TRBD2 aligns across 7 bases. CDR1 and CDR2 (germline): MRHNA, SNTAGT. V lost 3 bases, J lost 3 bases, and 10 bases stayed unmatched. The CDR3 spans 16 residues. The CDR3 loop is CASSDSGGRWEETQYF. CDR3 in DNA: TGTGCCAGCAGTGATTCCGGGGGGAGATGGGAAGAGACCCAGTACTTC.

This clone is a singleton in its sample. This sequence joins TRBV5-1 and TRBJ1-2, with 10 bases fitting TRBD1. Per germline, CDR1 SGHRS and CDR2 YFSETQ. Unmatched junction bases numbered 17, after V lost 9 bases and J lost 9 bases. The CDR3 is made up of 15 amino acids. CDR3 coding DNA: TGCGCCACCTTCTCCCGGGGACAGGGGTTCGAGAGCTACACCTTC. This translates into CATFSRGQGFESYTF.

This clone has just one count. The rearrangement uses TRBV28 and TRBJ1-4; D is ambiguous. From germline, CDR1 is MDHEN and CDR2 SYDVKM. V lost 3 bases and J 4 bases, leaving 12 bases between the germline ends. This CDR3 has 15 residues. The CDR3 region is CASSLEGDFNEKLFF. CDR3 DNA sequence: TGTGCCAGCAGTTTGGAGGGAGACTTTAATGAAAAACTGTTTTTT.

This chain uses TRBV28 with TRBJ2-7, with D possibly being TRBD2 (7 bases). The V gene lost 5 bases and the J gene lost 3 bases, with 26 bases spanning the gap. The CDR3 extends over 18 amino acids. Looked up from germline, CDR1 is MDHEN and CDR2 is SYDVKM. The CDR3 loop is CASSPFTGGQPSNYEQYF. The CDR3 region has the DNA TGTGCCAGCAGTCCATTTACGGGGGGCCAACCCTCCAACTACGAGCAGTACTTC.

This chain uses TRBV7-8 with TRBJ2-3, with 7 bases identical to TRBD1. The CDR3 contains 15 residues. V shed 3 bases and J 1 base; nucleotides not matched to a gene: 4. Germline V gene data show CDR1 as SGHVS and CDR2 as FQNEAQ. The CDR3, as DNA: TGTGCCAGCAGCTTCGACACAGGGGGCACAGATACGCAGTATTTT. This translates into CASSFDTGGTDTQYF.

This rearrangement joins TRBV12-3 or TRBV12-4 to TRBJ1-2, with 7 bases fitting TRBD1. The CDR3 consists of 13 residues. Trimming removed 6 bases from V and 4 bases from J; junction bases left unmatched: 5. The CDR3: CASSPGQLYGYTF. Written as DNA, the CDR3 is TGTGCCAGCAGCCCGGGACAGCTCTATGGCTACACCTTC.

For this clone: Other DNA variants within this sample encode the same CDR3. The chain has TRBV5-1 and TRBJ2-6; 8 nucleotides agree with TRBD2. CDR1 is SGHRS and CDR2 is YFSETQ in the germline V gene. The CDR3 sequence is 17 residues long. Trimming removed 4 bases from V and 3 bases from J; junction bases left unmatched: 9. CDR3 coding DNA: TGCGCCAGCAGCCCCCGGGGGGGTCAGGGTGGGGCCAACGTCCTGACTTTC. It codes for CASSPRGGQGGANVLTF.

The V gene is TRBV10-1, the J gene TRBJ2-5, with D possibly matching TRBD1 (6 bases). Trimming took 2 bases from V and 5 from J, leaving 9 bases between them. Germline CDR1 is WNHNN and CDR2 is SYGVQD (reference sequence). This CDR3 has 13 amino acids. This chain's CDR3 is CASSETGRETQYF. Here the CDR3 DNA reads TGCGCCAGCAGTGAGACAGGGCGTGAGACCCAGTACTTC.

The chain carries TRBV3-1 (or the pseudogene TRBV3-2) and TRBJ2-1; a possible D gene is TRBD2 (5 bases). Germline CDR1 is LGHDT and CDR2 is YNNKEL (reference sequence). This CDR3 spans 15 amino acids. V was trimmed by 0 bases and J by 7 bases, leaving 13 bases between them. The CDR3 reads CASSQDARSGNEQFF. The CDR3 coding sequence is TGTGCCAGCAGCCAAGACGCGCGGAGCGGAAATGAGCAGTTCTTC.